This T cell receptor beta chain was identified in a study of blood T cell repertoires in COVID-19. Study details: Sample material is recorded as cDNA or gDNA derived from T cells, B-cell-depleted T cells, or PBMCs.

Per the germline V gene, CDR1 is SNHLY and CDR2 is FYNNEI. V shed 6 bases and J shed 10 bases, with 12 bases lying between them. The CDR3 extends over 11 amino acids. This table comes from immunoSEQ multiplex PCR, and its TCRdb copy is limited to in-frame clones, with some not included. The sample gives 280,000 or so clones, approximately 89% of which show up once; less than 3.5% is in the top ten. All exposed participants met a person with COVID-19 within 2 weeks before entering the study. The receptor's source is a woman aged 45-65 years who had been exposed to COVID-19. The sample consisted of PBMCs or T cells enriched from blood (not recorded which). The chain couples TRBV2 to TRBJ1-1, with D perhaps matching TRBD1 (6 bases). The CDR3 DNA follows: TGTGCCAGCAGCTACAGGGCGGCAGCTTTCTTT. Residues: CASSYRAAAFF.